Listed below are T cell receptor beta chains from one sample, sequenced in a study of shared clonotypes between healthy human individuals. Using immunoSEQ multiplex PCR, the repertoire was profiled, and TCRdb retains in-frame clones only, with some absent. The sample shows 600,000 to 700,000 clones, around 73% of them seen only once. The sequencing input was memory CD4+ T cells sorted from blood. The receptors here all came from a woman under 40 in good health. Each CDR3 is given with its conserved first and last residue.

v_gene: TRBV28; j_gene: TRBJ1-3; CDR3aa: CASRAGQGVNTIYF
v_gene: TRBV11-3; j_gene: TRBJ2-1; CDR3aa: CASSLLGNNEQFF
v_gene: TRBV14; j_gene: TRBJ2-7; CDR3aa: CASRLQGAYEQYF
v_gene: TRBV30; j_gene: TRBJ2-5; CDR3aa: CAWRANQETQYF
v_gene: TRBV6-1; j_gene: TRBJ2-1; CDR3aa: CASWLGVYNEQFF
v_gene: TRBV5-4; j_gene: TRBJ2-2; CDR3aa: CASSSTSGGELFF
v_gene: TRBV5-1; j_gene: TRBJ2-5; CDR3aa: CASSLRQGEETQYF
v_gene: TRBV6-1; j_gene: TRBJ1-3; CDR3aa: CASETGNSNTIYF
v_gene: TRBV7-2; j_gene: TRBJ2-7; CDR3aa: CASSLHARRGTSEQYF
v_gene: TRBV5-4; j_gene: TRBJ1-1; CDR3aa: CASSLVIGNTEAFF
v_gene: TRBV28; j_gene: TRBJ2-4; CDR3aa: CASTPGVVAKNIQYF
v_gene: TRBV30; j_gene: TRBJ2-7; CDR3aa: CAWDRTGGSYEQYF
v_gene: TRBV6-4; j_gene: TRBJ2-5; CDR3aa: CASLNKAGRVETQYF
v_gene: TRBV2; j_gene: TRBJ2-3; CDR3aa: CASELGTGGMADTQYF
v_gene: TRBV6-5; j_gene: TRBJ2-3; CDR3aa: CASGEDTQYF
v_gene: TRBV4-1; j_gene: TRBJ2-2; CDR3aa: CASSLQITGELFF
v_gene: TRBV5-4; j_gene: TRBJ2-7; CDR3aa: CASSPGTREQYF
v_gene: TRBV28; j_gene: TRBJ2-1; CDR3aa: CASSANGGERHNEQFF
v_gene: TRBV7-2; j_gene: TRBJ2-2; CDR3aa: CASSSGYRGAAGELFF
v_gene: TRBV6-1; j_gene: TRBJ2-2; CDR3aa: CASVTIANTGELFF
v_gene: TRBV5-8; j_gene: TRBJ2-3; CDR3aa: CASSDSTVTRTQYF
v_gene: TRBV28; j_gene: TRBJ1-4; CDR3aa: CASSSRGEGWTNEKLFF
v_gene: TRBV9; j_gene: TRBJ1-2; CDR3aa: CASSARHSLLNYGYTF
v_gene: TRBV6-5; j_gene: TRBJ2-7; CDR3aa: CASTRGGGYEQYF
v_gene: TRBV11-2; j_gene: TRBJ1-5; CDR3aa: CASSLVTGHTQGATHF
v_gene: TRBV28; j_gene: TRBJ1-2; CDR3aa: CASGTNYGYTF
v_gene: TRBV5-3; j_gene: TRBJ1-2; CDR3aa: CASSLRGYGYTF
v_gene: TRBV14; j_gene: TRBJ2-3; CDR3aa: CASSQAGLPTDTQYF